The 6 T cell receptor beta chains listed next were all sequenced from one sample in a study of T cell responses to AZD1222 COVID-19 vaccine (dated by TCRdb to 2020 to 2023). Receptors were amplified or captured by the immunoSEQ multiplex PCR assay. Here the immuneACCESS table is served through TCRdb, limited to in-frame sequences with V and J called. Missing clones are a known gap in these copies; in checked studies unresolved V genes cover under half, and the rest lacks a known reason. The sample has some 150,000 clones on record, about 90% of them singletons. About 3.5% of the sample is taken by the ten largest. What the time point label conveys for this sample: baseline before first vaccination. The source was peripheral blood, collected on day 0 of AZD1222 vaccination. The receptors were gathered from an adult in good health.

V and J are TRBV28 and TRBJ1-4; 10 bases are shared with TRBD1. This CDR3 is built from 15 residues. Germline V gene lookup returns CDR1 MDHEN and CDR2 SYDVKM. Trimming took 3 bases from V and 8 from J; bases not matched to a gene: 6. The CDR3, as DNA: TGTGCCAGCAGTTTCCTCGGGACAGGGGACGAAAAACTGTTTTTT. Translating it yields CASSFLGTGDEKLFF.

CDR3 sequence reads: CASSGLVYHEQFF. Here the CDR3 DNA reads TGTGCCAGCAGCGGACTAGTTTACCATGAGCAGTTCTTC. This chain connects TRBV9 to TRBJ2-1, with D maybe TRBD2 (6 bases). V shed 3 bases and J shed 8 bases, with 12 bases lying between them. CDR1 SGDLS and CDR2 YYNGEE come from the germline V gene. The CDR3 spans 13 residues.

CDR3 sequence: CASSRAGGTYNEQFF. The CDR3 bases are TGTGCCAGTAGTAGAGCGGGAGGCACCTACAATGAGCAGTTCTTC. V gene TRBV19 combines with J gene TRBJ2-1, with 9 bases lining up with TRBD2. J gave up 2 bases and V 4 bases, and 3 bases lay outside the gene matches. CDR3 length: 15 amino acids. Per germline, CDR1 LNHDA and CDR2 SQIVND (reference sequence).

This clone appeared once. The DNA for the CDR3 is TGCAGCGTTGGAGGAGGTTTGGAGTCTGAAGCTTTCTTT. This translates into CSVGGGLESEAFF. The V gene is TRBV29-1, the J gene TRBJ1-1, with no clear D. V lost 4 bases and J lost 6, with 15 bases in between. Germline CDR1 reads SQVTM; CDR2 reads ANQGSEA. The CDR3 length is 13 residues.

This chain uses TRBV18 with TRBJ2-3; the match to TRBD1 covers 8 bases. The germline V gene encodes CDR1 KGHSH and CDR2 LQKENI. There are 15 residues in the CDR3. V was pared by 2 bases and J by 2 bases, with 3 bases of the junction left unmatched. The CDR3 DNA reads TGTGCCAGCTCACCAGGGACAGGACACACAGATACGCAGTATTTT. This translates into CASSPGTGHTDTQYF.

The rearrangement uses TRBV7-2 and TRBJ2-3; TRBD2 agrees at 8 bases. CDR1 and CDR2 from the germline V gene are SGHTA and FQGNSA. The trim removed 5 bases at V and 0 bases at J, leaving 7 bases unmatched. This CDR3 is built from 16 residues. The CDR3 region has the DNA TGTGCCAGCAGCGTAATAGCGGGACTCAGCACAGATACGCAGTATTTT. Protein product: CASSVIAGLSTDTQYF.